Presented here are 32 T cell receptor beta chains from one specimen sequenced in a study of blood T cell repertoires in COVID-19. Some clones are missing from TCRdb's copy, which holds only in-frame ones; the method was immunoSEQ multiplex PCR. The sample yields about 76,000 clones, roughly 84% seen once. Sequenced input: peripheral blood. These receptor sequences come from a man aged 55 to 70 with COVID-19, enrolled during active disease.

This chain connects TRBV5-1 to TRBJ2-7; TRBD1 matches at 7 bases. Per germline, CDR1 SGHRS and CDR2 YFSETQ. The CDR3 sequence is 13 residues long. The V and J ends lost 0 bases and 6 bases, in that order; junction bases with no gene match: 3. Here the CDR3 reads CASSLEGAGEQYF. In nucleotides, the CDR3 is TGCGCCAGCAGCTTGGAGGGGGCCGGCGAGCAGTACTTC.

Here the CDR3 DNA reads TGTGCCAGCAGCCAAGAGATCGGTAGCTCTGGAAACACCATATATTTT. It translates to CASSQEIGSSGNTIYF. The gene calls are TRBV3-1 (or the pseudogene TRBV3-2) and TRBJ1-3; D is unresolved. This CDR3 contains 16 residues. Germline values: CDR1 LGHDT, CDR2 YNNKEL (reference sequence). Between the trimmed V and J ends, which lost 0 bases and 0 bases, there was a span of 9 bases.

This clone was counted a few times. The chain carries TRBV6-6 and TRBJ2-1; TRBD2 matches 9 bases. Trimming cost V 5 bases and J 6 bases; bases outside gene matches: 8. CDR1 is MNHNY, CDR2 SVGAGI, per germline (reference sequence). The CDR3 runs 15 residues. The CDR3 DNA is TGTGCCAGCAGTAAGCCGGGACTAGCTAGCAATGAGCAGTTCTTC. The encoded protein is CASSKPGLASNEQFF.

The sample holds one count of this clone. J is TRBJ1-5 and V is TRBV19; D remains unclear. Trimming removed 3 bases from V and 3 bases from J, with 12 bases in between. CDR1 is LNHDA and CDR2 is SQIVND in the germline V gene (reference sequence). There are 15 residues in the CDR3. The chain's CDR3 is CASSIFTVFNQPQHF. The CDR3 DNA reads TGTGCCAGTAGTATCTTCACAGTATTCAATCAGCCCCAGCATTTT.

CDR3 protein: CASSPWPAGVLETQYF. In nucleotides, the CDR3 is TGTGCCAGCAGTCCATGGCCTGCGGGAGTGTTAGAGACCCAGTACTTC. This chain joins TRBV28 and TRBJ2-5; 7 bases are shared with TRBD2. J was trimmed by 4 bases and V by 5 bases; bases with no gene match: 13. Germline CDR1 reads MDHEN; CDR2 reads SYDVKM. CDR3 length: 16 amino acids.

The CDR3 region has the DNA TGTGCCAGCAGTGACGCGATGAACTCTGGGGCCAACGTCCTGACTTTC. This encodes CASSDAMNSGANVLTF. The genes are TRBV25-1 and TRBJ2-6, with D hard to call. The V gene lost 3 bases and the J gene lost 0 bases, with 9 bases spanning the gap. CDR3 length equals 16 residues. The germline gives CDR1 MGHDK, CDR2 SYGVNS.

This rearrangement joins TRBV27 to TRBJ1-2; weak D call: TRBD1 (6 bases). The CDR3 consists of 14 residues. Trimming took off 5 bases at V and 6 bases at J, with 16 bases between the two ends. The germline V gene has CDR1 MNHEY and CDR2 SMNVEV (reference sequence). The CDR3 spells CASSPGGAFDGYTF. The CDR3 DNA follows: TGTGCCAGCAGTCCCGGGGGGGCCTTTGATGGCTACACCTTC.

About this clone itself: The same CDR3 can be traced to other DNA sequences in this sample. This chain links TRBV7-9 with TRBJ1-4; D may be TRBD1 (6 bases). CDR1 and CDR2 (germline): SEHNR, FQNEAQ (reference sequence). The CDR3 consists of 14 residues. V lost 5 bases and J lost 5, with 12 bases in between. The CDR3 sequence: CASSLQGSNEKLFF. The CDR3 coding sequence is TGTGCCAGCAGCCTACAGGGCTCAAATGAAAAACTGTTTTTT.

This clone is a singleton in its sample. The chain carries TRBV6-5 and TRBJ2-7, with TRBD1 matching 8 bases. Losses at the gene ends were 5 bases for V and 11 bases for J; bases not matched to a gene: 14. The CDR3 runs 14 residues. CDR1 and CDR2 from the germline V gene are MNHEY and SVGAGI. The chain's CDR3 is CASSRLGQDISEYF. CDR3 coding DNA: TGTGCCAGCAGTCGCCTGGGACAGGACATAAGTGAGTACTTC.

The CDR3 nucleotides are TGTGCCAGCAGCCCGGAAGGGACAGGGAAATTCTACGAGCAGTACTTC. Protein product: CASSPEGTGKFYEQYF. V usage is TRBV5-6 and J usage is TRBJ2-7; 9 nucleotides match TRBD1. The germline gives CDR1 SGHDT, CDR2 YYEEEE. This CDR3 comprises 16 residues. Trimming at V came to 4 bases and at J to 3 bases, leaving 11 bases not matched to a gene. The full variable domain, its missing parts supplied by reference TRBV5-6 and TRBJ2-7, is DAGVTQSPTHLIKTRGQQVTLRCSPKSGHDTVSWYQQALGQGPQFIFQYYEEEERQRGNFPDRFSGHQFPNYSSELNVNALLLGDSALYLCASSPEGTGKFYEQYFGPGTRLTVT.

The chain recombines TRBV9 with TRBJ1-2; the D gene is possibly TRBD1 (6 bases). The germline gives CDR1 SGDLS, CDR2 YYNGEE. This CDR3 has 15 amino acids. V lost 0 bases to trimming and J lost 5 bases, with 14 bases between them. CDR3 sequence reads: CASSVETRGHYGYTF. The CDR3 nucleotides read TGTGCCAGCAGCGTAGAGACCAGGGGTCATTATGGCTACACCTTC.

J is TRBJ2-7 and V is TRBV6-1; possibly TRBD1 for D (6 bases). The V end was cut by 3 bases, the J end by 3 bases, with 15 bases between. The CDR3 runs to 15 residues. The germline V gene has CDR1 MNHNS and CDR2 SASEGT. The CDR3 DNA reads as TGTGCCAGCAGTGACATGACTGGGGGCGGCTACGAGCAGTACTTC. It codes for CASSDMTGGGYEQYF.

The V and J genes are TRBV7-3 and TRBJ2-6, with D perhaps matching TRBD1 (5 bases). The CDR3 runs to 16 residues. The germline V gene encodes CDR1 SGHTA and CDR2 FQGTGA. Trimming removed 1 base at V and 2 bases at J, with 9 bases between. In DNA form, the CDR3 reads TGTGCCAGCAGCTTAAAAGTAGGGGCTGGGGCCAACGTCCTGACTTTC. Its translation is CASSLKVGAGANVLTF.

The chain has TRBV6-5 and TRBJ1-2; TRBD1 might be the D (6 bases). V gave up 7 bases and J gave up 0 bases, with 15 bases separating them. This CDR3 spans 15 amino acids. Germline V CDR1 and CDR2: MNHEY, SVGAGI. The DNA of the CDR3 is TGTGCCAGCATTATTGGGCAGGGGACTAACTATGGCTACACCTTC. As protein: CASIIGQGTNYGYTF.

A single count supports this clone. The rearrangement uses TRBV15 and TRBJ1-4; TRBD1 matches at 8 bases. The CDR3 runs 15 residues. Germline assignment: CDR1 LNHNV and CDR2 YYDKDF (reference sequence). Trimming cost V 3 bases and J 5 bases; bases outside gene matches: 5. CDR3 nucleotide sequence: TGTGCCACCAGCAGGGAGACAGGGGAGAATGAAAAACTGTTTTTT. The encoded protein is CATSRETGENEKLFF.

The chain uses TRBV12-3 or TRBV12-4 and TRBJ1-5, with D unresolved. V gave up 5 bases and J gave up 9 bases, with 8 bases separating them. This CDR3 comprises 11 residues. The CDR3 coding sequence is TGTGCCAGCAGTCCGGGTGGGCCCCAGCATTTT. It specifies CASSPGGPQHF.

The chain joins TRBV6-5 to TRBJ1-4; perhaps TRBD1 as D (6 bases). CDR1 and CDR2 (germline): MNHEY, SVGAGI. V was cut by 5 bases and J by 8 bases, with 12 bases left in between. The length of the CDR3 is 13 residues. The CDR3 DNA follows: TGTGCCAGCAGTCCCAGGGGACGAGAAAAACTGTTTTTT. Translated: CASSPRGREKLFF.

The V and J genes are TRBV2 and TRBJ2-7, with 9 bases fitting TRBD2. The CDR3 length is 11 residues. Germline-derived CDR1 and CDR2 are SNHLY and FYNNEI. Trimming cost V 9 bases and J 10 bases; bases outside gene matches: 7. DNA of the CDR3: TGTGCCAGGGGACTAGCCGACGCACAGTACTTC. Its protein is CARGLADAQYF.

The table lists this clone with a few counts. The chain couples TRBV5-1 to TRBJ2-7, with a possible D match to TRBD1 (6 bases). Germline V gives CDR1 SGHRS, CDR2 YFSETQ. CDR3 length equals 16 residues. The V gene lost 0 bases and the J gene lost 5 bases, with 18 bases spanning the gap. CDR3 nucleotide sequence: TGCGCCAGCAGCTTGGCGTGGGGACACGACAGTGACGAGCAGTACTTC. Translating gives CASSLAWGHDSDEQYF.

This chain uses TRBV6-5 with TRBJ1-5; D may be TRBD1 (5 bases). Trimming stripped 6 bases from V and 0 bases from J, with 12 bases between. CDR1 and CDR2 (germline): MNHEY, SVGAGI. The length of the CDR3 is 15 residues. The CDR3, as DNA: TGTGCCAGCAGGTTACAGGAATATAGCAATCAGCCCCAGCATTTT. This encodes CASRLQEYSNQPQHF.

The gene calls are TRBV5-1 and TRBJ1-5; possible D gene TRBD1, 6 bases. Germline loops: CDR1 SGHRS, CDR2 YFSETQ. V shed 5 bases and J shed 0 bases, with 18 bases lying between them. The CDR3 is 17 residues long. The CDR3 DNA follows: TGCGCCAGCAGAACGGGACACGGCTTATATAGCAATCAGCCCCAGCATTTT. Its protein is CASRTGHGLYSNQPQHF.

This chain links TRBV7-9 with TRBJ2-6, with a tentative D call TRBD1 (5 bases). V lost 7 bases and J 3 bases, leaving 10 bases between the germline ends. The CDR3 runs to 14 residues. Germline lookup yields CDR1 SEHNR and CDR2 FQNEAQ (reference sequence). The CDR3 spells CASMQGFGANVLTF. The CDR3 nucleotides are TGTGCCAGCATGCAGGGTTTTGGGGCCAACGTCCTGACTTTC. Variable domain in full (rest from reference TRBV7-9 and TRBJ2-6): DTGVSQNPRHKITKRGQNVTFRCDPISEHNRLYWYRQTLGQGPEFLTYFQNEAQLEKSRLLSDRFSAERPKGSFSTLEIQRTEQGDSAMYLCASMQGFGANVLTFGAGSRLTVL.

J is TRBJ2-3 and V is TRBV3-1 (or the pseudogene TRBV3-2); 10 nucleotides match TRBD1. Germline values: CDR1 LGHDT, CDR2 YNNKEL (reference sequence). Trimming removed 1 base from V and 4 bases from J; junction bases left unmatched: 2. This CDR3 comprises 15 residues. The CDR3 bases are TGTGCCAGCAGCCAAGGACAGGGGGCCGCAGATACGCAGTATTTT. Translation gives CASSQGQGAADTQYF.

The chain combines TRBV18 with TRBJ1-5, with 8 nucleotides matching TRBD1. V was clipped by 8 bases and J by 5 bases; unmatched bases: 11. Germline assignment: CDR1 KGHSH and CDR2 LQKENI. CDR3 length equals 15 residues. The CDR3: CASRSTGGLDQPQHF. The DNA of the CDR3 is TGTGCCAGCCGATCTACAGGGGGATTAGATCAGCCCCAGCATTTT.

This clone is a singleton in its sample. This chain joins TRBV18 and TRBJ2-3; D might be TRBD1 (6 bases). CDR3 length equals 15 residues. Per germline, CDR1 KGHSH and CDR2 LQKENI. Trimming pared 1 base from V and 3 bases from J, leaving 11 bases between. The CDR3 loop reads CASSPQGQMTDTQYF. The CDR3 DNA is TGTGCCAGCTCACCACAAGGACAGATGACAGATACGCAGTATTTT.

V usage is TRBV28 and J usage is TRBJ1-4; 12 bases agree with TRBD1. CDR3 length: 15 amino acids. Trimming at V came to 5 bases and at J to 8 bases, leaving 6 bases not matched to a gene. Germline V gene data show CDR1 as MDHEN and CDR2 as SYDVKM. CDR3: CASSQAGTGGEKLFF. Here the CDR3 DNA reads TGTGCCAGCAGTCAGGCCGGGACAGGGGGCGAAAAACTGTTTTTT.

This chain links TRBV5-5 with TRBJ2-1, with 11 bases fitting TRBD2. V lost 4 bases to trimming and J lost 2 bases; unmatched junction nucleotides: 5. CDR3 size: 16 residues. Per germline, CDR1 SGHKS and CDR2 YYEKEE (reference sequence). DNA for the CDR3: TGTGCCAGCAGCCCAACTAGCGGGGGAGCCTACAATGAGCAGTTCTTC. Its translation: CASSPTSGGAYNEQFF.

The CDR3 protein is CAISEEESGEQFF. The DNA for the CDR3 is TGTGCCATCAGTGAAGAGGAAAGTGGTGAGCAGTTCTTC. The chain employs TRBV10-3 and TRBJ2-1; no clear D. CDR1 is ENHRY, CDR2 SYGVKD, per germline. This CDR3 spans 13 amino acids. The V gene lost 3 bases and the J gene lost 9 bases, with 12 bases spanning the gap.

This chain links TRBV24-1 with TRBJ1-2; 7 bases map to TRBD1. V was clipped by 4 bases and J by 4 bases; unmatched bases: 8. This CDR3 has 15 amino acids. The germline gives CDR1 KGHDR, CDR2 SFDVKD. CDR3 sequence: CATSDTRQGSYGYTF. The CDR3 coding sequence is TGTGCCACCAGTGACACTAGACAGGGATCCTATGGCTACACCTTC.

The genes are TRBV12-3 or TRBV12-4 and TRBJ1-2; 11 bases align to TRBD1. CDR3 length: 13 amino acids. J gave up 6 bases and V 5 bases, and 2 bases lay outside the gene matches. The CDR3 nucleotides are TGTGCCAGCAGTCCGGGACAGGGGGATGGCTACACCTTC. It translates to CASSPGQGDGYTF.

The V call is TRBV15, the J call TRBJ2-2; no definite D call. This CDR3 spans 16 amino acids. Germline V gene sequence: CDR1 LNHNV, CDR2 YYDKDF (reference sequence). V shed 0 bases and J shed 4 bases, with 12 bases lying between them. The CDR3 coding sequence is TGTGCCACCAGCAGAGACAGGCCATCCCTCACCGGGGAGCTGTTTTTT. Translated: CATSRDRPSLTGELFF.

The genes are TRBV30 and TRBJ1-5, with D perhaps matching TRBD1 (5 bases). V was trimmed by 2 bases and J by 4 bases, leaving 9 bases between them. There are 13 residues in the CDR3. Germline loops: CDR1 GTSNPN, CDR2 SVGIG (reference sequence). The CDR3 region is CAWSLGVNQPQHF. The CDR3 coding sequence is TGTGCCTGGAGTTTAGGGGTGAATCAGCCCCAGCATTTT.